Sequencing of this T cell receptor (beta chain) was carried out in a study of shared clonotypes between healthy human individuals. Study background: There were three CD4 naive, three CD4 memory, two CD8 naive and one CD8 memory plates per donor.

Trimming removed 0 bases from V and 7 bases from J, with 5 bases in between. CDR3 length equals 12 residues. Germline assignment: CDR1 MNHNY and CDR2 SVGAGI (reference sequence). The study, taken as a whole, reports: Investigators collected only blood, and repertoires in tissues likely differ. Sequencing depth was expected to influence donor clonotype sharing.

Samples underwent the assay at deep level. TCRdb's table, derived via immunoSEQ multiplex PCR, lists solely in-frame clones and lacks some. The repertoire has around 320,000 clones, roughly 87% of them found once; the top ten carry roughly 16%. This clone was picked up one time. Its specificity is unknown. The TCR sequence derives from a man between 18 and 35 years old in good health. This chain links TRBV6-6 with TRBJ2-3, with D hard to call. The specimen sequenced was memory CD8+ T cells sorted from blood. This sample's subset: CD45RO+ cells pooled with CCR7-negative TemRA cells. The CDR3 loop reads CASSYSAYTQYF. The CDR3 coding sequence is TGTGCCAGCAGTTACTCGGCCTATACGCAGTATTTT.